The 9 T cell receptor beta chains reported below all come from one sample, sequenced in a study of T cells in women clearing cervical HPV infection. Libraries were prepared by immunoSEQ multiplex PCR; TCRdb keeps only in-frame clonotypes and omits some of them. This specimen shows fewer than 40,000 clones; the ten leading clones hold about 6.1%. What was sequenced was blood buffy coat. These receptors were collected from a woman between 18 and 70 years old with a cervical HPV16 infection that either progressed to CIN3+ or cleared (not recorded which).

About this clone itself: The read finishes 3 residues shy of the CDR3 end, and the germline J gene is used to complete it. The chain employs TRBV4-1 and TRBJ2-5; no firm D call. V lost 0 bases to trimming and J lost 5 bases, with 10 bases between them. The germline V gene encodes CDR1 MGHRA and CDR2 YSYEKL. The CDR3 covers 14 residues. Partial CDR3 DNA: TGCGCCAGCAGCCAAGATCCCAAAGGGGAGACC. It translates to CASSQDPKGET. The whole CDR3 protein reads CASSQDPKGETQYF.

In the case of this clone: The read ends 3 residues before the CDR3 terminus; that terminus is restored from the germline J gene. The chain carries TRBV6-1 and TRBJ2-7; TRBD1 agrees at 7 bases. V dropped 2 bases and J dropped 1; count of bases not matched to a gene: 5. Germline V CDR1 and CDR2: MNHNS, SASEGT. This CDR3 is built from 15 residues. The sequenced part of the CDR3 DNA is TGTGCCAGCAGTGAAAGGGGGACAGCTTCCTACGAG. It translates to CASSERGTASYE. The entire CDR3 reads CASSERGTASYEQYF.

The covered CDR3 bases are TGTGCCAGCAGCCCAAGCCGGGGGACAGGGGGCTCTGGGGCCAACGTC. Its translation is CASSPSRGTGGSGANV. The entire CDR3 protein reads CASSPSRGTGGSGANVLTF. This chain connects TRBV4-2 to TRBJ2-6; TRBD1 matches 11 bases. The read stops 3 residues short of the end of the CDR3; the missing end is completed from the germline J gene. CDR3 length: 19 residues. CDR1 and CDR2 (germline): LGHNA, YNFKEQ. The junction had 8 bases not matched to a gene; V was cut back by 4 bases and J by 0 bases.

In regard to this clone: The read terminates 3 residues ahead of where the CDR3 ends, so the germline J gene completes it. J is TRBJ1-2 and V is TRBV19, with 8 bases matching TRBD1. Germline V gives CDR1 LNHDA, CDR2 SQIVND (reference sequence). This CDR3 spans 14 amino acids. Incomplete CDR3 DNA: TGTGCCAGTAGTCAAACCTCACAGGGGGAAGGC. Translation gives CASSQTSQGEG. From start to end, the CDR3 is CASSQTSQGEGYTF.

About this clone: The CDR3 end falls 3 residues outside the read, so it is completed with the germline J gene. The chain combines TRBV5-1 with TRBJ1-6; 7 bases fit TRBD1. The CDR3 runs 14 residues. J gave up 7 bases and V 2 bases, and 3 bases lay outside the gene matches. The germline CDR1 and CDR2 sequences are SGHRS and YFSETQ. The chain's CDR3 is CASSFDRVNSPLHF. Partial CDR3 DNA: TGCGCCAGCAGCTTCGACAGGGTCAATTCACCC.

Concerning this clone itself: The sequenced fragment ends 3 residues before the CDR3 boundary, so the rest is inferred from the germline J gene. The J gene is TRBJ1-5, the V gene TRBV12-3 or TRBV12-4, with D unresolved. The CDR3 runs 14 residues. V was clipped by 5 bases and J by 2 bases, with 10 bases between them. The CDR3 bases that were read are TGTGCCAGCAGTCGGCCCGGGGGCAATCAGCCC. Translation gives CASSRPGGNQP. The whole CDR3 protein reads CASSRPGGNQPQHF.

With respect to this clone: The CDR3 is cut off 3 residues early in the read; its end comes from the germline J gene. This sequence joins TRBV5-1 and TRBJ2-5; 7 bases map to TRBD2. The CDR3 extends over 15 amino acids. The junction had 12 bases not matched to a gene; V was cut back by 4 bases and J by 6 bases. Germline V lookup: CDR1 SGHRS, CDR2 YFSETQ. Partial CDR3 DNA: TGCGCCAGCAGCCCTCCTGGCGCGGGGGACCAGACC. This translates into CASSPPGAGDQT. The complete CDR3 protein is CASSPPGAGDQTQYF.

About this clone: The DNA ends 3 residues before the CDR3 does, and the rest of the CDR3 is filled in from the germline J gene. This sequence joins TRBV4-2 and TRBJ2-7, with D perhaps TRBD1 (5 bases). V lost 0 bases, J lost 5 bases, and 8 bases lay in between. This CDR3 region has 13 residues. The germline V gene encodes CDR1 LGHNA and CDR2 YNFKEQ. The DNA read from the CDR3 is TGTGCCAGCAGCCAAGATCTAGGGGACGAG. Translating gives CASSQDLGDE. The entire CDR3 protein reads CASSQDLGDEQYF.

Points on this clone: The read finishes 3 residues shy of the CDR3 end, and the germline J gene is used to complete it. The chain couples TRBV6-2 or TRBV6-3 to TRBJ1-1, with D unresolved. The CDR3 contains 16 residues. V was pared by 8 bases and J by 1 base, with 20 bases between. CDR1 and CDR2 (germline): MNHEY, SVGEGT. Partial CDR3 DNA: TGTGCCAGCCGTAAAGCCTACCTTGATAGGAACACTGAA. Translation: CASRKAYLDRNTE. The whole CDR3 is CASRKAYLDRNTEAFF.